This T cell receptor beta chain was documented in a study of blood T cell repertoires in COVID-19. The table came from immunoSEQ multiplex PCR; TCRdb's copy has only in-frame clones and leaves some out. The sample yields some 350,000 clones, over 80% seen once. V lost 5 bases, J lost 3 bases, and 10 bases stayed unmatched. The CDR3 length is 17 residues. The V gene's germline CDR1 is SGHTA and CDR2 FQGNSA. The chain is built from TRBV7-2 and TRBJ2-1, with 10 nucleotides matching TRBD2. The sequence came from a woman aged 45-59 years with COVID-19, enrolled during active disease. Sequenced: peripheral blood. The CDR3 DNA sequence: TGTGCCAGCAGCCTCCCCATACTAGCGGGGTACTACAATGAGCAGTTCTTC. Translating it yields CASSLPILAGYYNEQFF.